These T cell receptor beta chains were read from a single sample in a study of blood T cell repertoires in COVID-19. Libraries were prepared by immunoSEQ multiplex PCR; TCRdb keeps only in-frame clonotypes and omits some of them. The sample has hundreds of thousands of clones, roughly 88% seen once; the top ten hold 1.4%. Material: PBMCs or T cells enriched from blood (not recorded which). These receptors originate from a woman aged 18 to 35 who had been exposed to COVID-19. The CDR3 runs from the conserved cysteine through the conserved F or W. A D gene is named only where the DNA matches it firmly. Clone sizes are given selectively: once, few, many, or a class where the clone is expanded.

>TRBJ1-5|NA|TRBV5-1|TRBD1|15
CASSRTGGGNQPQHF
TGCGCCAGCAGTCGAACAGGGGGGGGCAATCAGCCCCAGCATTTT
>TRBJ1-1|NA|TRBV28|TRBD1|11
CASSRTGKAFF
TGTGCCAGCAGCCGGACAGGGAAAGCTTTCTTT
>TRBJ1-5|NA|TRBV18|TRBD1|17
CASSPQGSGGLDQPQHF
TGTGCCAGCTCACCGCAGGGGTCAGGGGGCTTGGATCAGCCCCAGCATTTT
>TRBJ1-2|NA|TRBV5-8|NA|15
CASSSPREIRRGYTF
TGTGCCAGCAGCTCGCCCCGGGAGATCCGGCGTGGCTACACCTTC
>TRBJ2-1|NA|TRBV27|NA|13
CASSLRPGGEQFF
TGTGCCAGCAGTTTACGACCGGGTGGTGAGCAGTTCTTC
>TRBJ2-7|NA|TRBV14|NA|13
CASSLSGGREQYF
TGTGCCAGCAGCCTCTCTGGGGGCCGCGAGCAGTACTTC
>TRBJ1-5|NA|TRBV7-2|TRBD1|14
CASSRTGNNQPQHF
TGTGCCAGCAGCAGGACAGGAAACAATCAGCCCCAGCATTTT
>TRBJ1-1|many|TRBV3-1/TRBV3-2|NA|15
CASSQVRLPGTEAFF
TGTGCCAGCAGCCAAGTGAGGCTACCTGGCACTGAAGCTTTCTTT
>TRBJ2-3|NA|TRBV12-5|TRBD2|13
CASNGLGQDTQYF
TGTGCTAGTAATGGACTAGGTCAAGATACGCAGTATTTT
>TRBJ1-2|NA|TRBV11-2|NA|14
CASSPLATNYGYTF
TGTGCCAGCAGCCCTCTCGCAACAAACTATGGCTACACCTTC
>TRBJ2-1|NA|TRBV28|TRBD1|18
CASSFPSRYRGPYNEQFF
TGTGCCAGCAGTTTCCCCTCCCGGTACAGGGGGCCCTACAATGAGCAGTTCTTC
>TRBJ2-1|NA|TRBV2|TRBD1|13
CASVGQGIGEQFF
TGTGCCAGCGTGGGACAGGGGATAGGTGAGCAGTTCTTC
>TRBJ2-1|NA|TRBV7-3|TRBD2|19
CASSSGGASGGIAYNEQFF
TGTGCCAGCAGCTCCGGGGGGGCTAGCGGCGGAATTGCCTACAATGAGCAGTTCTTC
>TRBJ1-5|NA|TRBV2|TRBD1|14
CASRTGGPNQPQHF
TGTGCCAGCAGAACAGGGGGCCCTAATCAGCCCCAGCATTTT
>TRBJ2-3|NA|TRBV2|NA|12
CASSGGTDTQYF
TGTGCCAGCAGTGGAGGTACAGATACGCAGTATTTT
>TRBJ1-3|NA|TRBV10-1|TRBD1|16
CASSPGQGKSGNTIYF
TGCGCCAGCAGTCCGGGACAGGGGAAATCTGGAAACACCATATATTTT
>TRBJ2-7|NA|TRBV14|NA|14
CASSQGTAKYEQYF
TGTGCCAGCAGCCAAGGGACAGCTAAATACGAGCAGTACTTC
>TRBJ1-1|NA|TRBV5-4|TRBD1|16
CASSLVGGTLNTEAFF
TGTGCCAGCAGCTTGGTAGGGGGCACCTTGAACACTGAAGCTTTCTTT
>TRBJ2-7|NA|TRBV18|NA|13
CASSPSRQYEQYF
TGTGCCAGCTCACCATCCCGACAGTACGAGCAGTACTTC
>TRBJ2-7|NA|TRBV7-8|NA|16
CASSLEYPGGSYEQYF
TGTGCCAGCAGCTTAGAATATCCAGGGGGGTCCTACGAGCAGTACTTC
>TRBJ1-1|NA|TRBV6-5|TRBD1|14
CASSTTGVNTEAFF
TGTGCCAGCAGCACTACAGGGGTGAACACTGAAGCTTTCTTT
>TRBJ2-1|once|TRBV9|NA|12
CASNREQGEQFF
TGTGCCAGCAACCGGGAACAAGGTGAGCAGTTCTTC
>TRBJ1-6|NA|TRBV10-1|NA|15
CASSGSGEYNSPLHF
TGCGCCAGCAGTGGGTCAGGAGAGTATAATTCACCCCTCCACTTT
>TRBJ2-7|NA|TRBV25-1|NA|14
CASSSGVGSYEQYF
TGTGCCAGCAGTTCGGGAGTGGGATCCTACGAGCAGTACTTC